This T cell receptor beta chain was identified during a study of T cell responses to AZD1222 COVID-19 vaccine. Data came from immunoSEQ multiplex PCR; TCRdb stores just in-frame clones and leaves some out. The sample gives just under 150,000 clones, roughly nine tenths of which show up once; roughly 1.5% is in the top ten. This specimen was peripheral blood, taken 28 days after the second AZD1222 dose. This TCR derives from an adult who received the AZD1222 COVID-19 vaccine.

In nucleotides, the CDR3 is TGTGCTAGTGCCCCTCCGGGGGCGGGCTATGGCTACACCTTC. Protein: CASAPPGAGYGYTF. The rearrangement joins TRBV12-5 to TRBJ1-2, with TRBD1 as a possible D gene (6 bases). Trimming removed 7 bases from V and 4 bases from J, with 16 bases in between. CDR3 length: 14 amino acids. Germline CDR1 reads LGHNT; CDR2 reads FRNRAP.